Given below is one T cell receptor (beta chain) in context. Original processing notes: Amplification of reference gene primers provided the estimated nucleated cell counts. The method was immunoSEQ multiplex PCR; TCRdb's version includes in-frame clones alone and lacks a portion of them. The D gene and trimming were derived from the DNA, and the V and J assignments and clone size from that table. The sample holds some 42,000 clones, 70% to 90% seen once. The record originates from a study of blood T cell repertoires in COVID-19. Losses at the gene ends were 6 bases for V and 7 bases for J; bases not matched to a gene: 9. This CDR3 is 15 amino acids long. Germline loops: CDR1 LGHNT, CDR2 FRNRAP.

Specimen: peripheral blood. The V call is TRBV12-5, the J call TRBJ1-5, with 10 bases that match TRBD1. This sequence was found in a man aged 50-59 years with active COVID-19. The CDR3 region is CASGTDRGIHQPQHF. The CDR3 nucleotides are TGTGCTAGTGGGACGGACAGGGGGATCCACCAGCCCCAGCATTTT.